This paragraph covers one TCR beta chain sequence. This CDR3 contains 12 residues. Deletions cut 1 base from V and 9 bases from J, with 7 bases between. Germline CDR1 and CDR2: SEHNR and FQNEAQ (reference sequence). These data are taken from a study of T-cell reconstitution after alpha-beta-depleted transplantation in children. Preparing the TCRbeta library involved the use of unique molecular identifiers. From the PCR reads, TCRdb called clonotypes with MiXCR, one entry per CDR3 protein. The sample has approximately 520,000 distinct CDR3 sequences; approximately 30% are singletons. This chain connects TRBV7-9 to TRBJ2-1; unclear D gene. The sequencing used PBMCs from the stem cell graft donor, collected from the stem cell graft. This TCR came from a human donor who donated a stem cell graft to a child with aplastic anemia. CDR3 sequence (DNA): TGTGCCAGCAGCTTAGATGTAGTTGAGCAGTTCTTC. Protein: CASSLDVVEQFF. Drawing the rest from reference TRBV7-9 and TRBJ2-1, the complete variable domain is DTGVSQNPRHKITKRGQNVTFRCDPISEHNRLYWYRQTLGQGPEFLTYFQNEAQLEKSRLLSDRFSAERPKGSFSTLEIQRTEQGDSAMYLCASSLDVVEQFFGPGTRLTVL.